The rows below give T cell receptor beta chains drawn from one sample of a study of vaccination and CD4 T cells after COVID-19. MiXCR, applied by TCRdb to the PCR reads, yields one record per CDR3 protein. In the table there are roughly 2,100 distinct CDR3 sequences, approximately 56% of which are singletons. Their antigen targets remain unknown. The sequencing used CD4+ T cells from blood, cultured in vitro, collected after SARS-CoV-2 vaccination. These receptors were taken from a human donor who had recovered from COVID-19. Both conserved end residues are part of each CDR3. D genes are given only for firm matches. Expanded clones get a size class; other rows say once, few or many, or leave the size out.

>TRBV29-1|TRBJ2-7|-|-
TGCAGCGTTCGTACGTCGCGGTACGAGCAGTACTTC
CSVRTSRYEQYF
>TRBV6-5|TRBJ1-1|-|-
TGTGCCAGCAGTTCCAGACAGAACACTGAAGCTTTCTTT
CASSSRQNTEAFF
>TRBV6-1|TRBJ2-7|-|-
TGTGCCAGCAGTCCCCCGGCTAGCGCCTCGCTCTACGAGCAGTACTTC
CASSPPASASLYEQYF
>TRBV2|TRBJ2-1|-|-
TGTGCCAGCAGGACCGGGGCCTTCTCCTACAATGAGCAGTTCTTC
CASRTGAFSYNEQFF
>TRBV24-1|TRBJ2-1|-|-
TGTGCCACCAGTGGTGGCGTGAAGAGCAATGAGCAGTTCTTC
CATSGGVKSNEQFF
>TRBV6-1|TRBJ1-2|-|-
TGTGCCAGCAGTGATGGAGCTAACTATGGCTACACCTTC
CASSDGANYGYTF
>TRBV6-2/TRBV6-3|TRBJ1-1|-|TRBD1
TGTGCTAGCAGCACGACAGGGCTTAAAGCTTTCTTT
CASSTTGLKAFF
>TRBV30|TRBJ1-3|-|-
TGTGCCTGGAGTGATCGAAACACCATATATTTT
CAWSDRNTIYF
>TRBV7-2|TRBJ1-2|-|-
TGTGCCAGCAGCTTAGGCAACTATGGCTACACCTTC
CASSLGNYGYTF
>TRBV25-1|TRBJ1-6|-|TRBD1
TGTGCCAGCAGTGATCCGGACAGGGGTTCACCCCTCCACTTT
CASSDPDRGSPLHF
>TRBV12-3/TRBV12-4|TRBJ1-2|-|-
TGTGCCAGCAGTCCCCGGGCTGGCTACACCTTC
CASSPRAGYTF
>TRBV7-2|TRBJ2-6|-|-
TGTGCCAGCAGCCCCCCCCCAGGGGCCAACGTCCTGACTTTC
CASSPPPGANVLTF
>TRBV11-2|TRBJ1-2|few|-
TGTGCCAGCACCCTCGCCCACGACCTAGGCTACACCTTC
CASTLAHDLGYTF
>TRBV7-6|TRBJ2-7|-|TRBD1
TGTGCCAGCAGCCCCCTGACAGGGGCCTACGAGCAGCACTTC
CASSPLTGAYEQHF
>TRBV15|TRBJ1-3|few|-
TGTGCCACCAGCAGAGTTTCCTTAGGGTCCTTGACTGGAAACACCATATATTTT
CATSRVSLGSLTGNTIYF
>TRBV11-2|TRBJ1-2|-|TRBD1
TGTGCCAGCAGCTTAGCCCCCGGGACAGCTAACTATGGCTACACCTTC
CASSLAPGTANYGYTF
>TRBV12-3/TRBV12-4|TRBJ1-6|large|-
TGTGCCAGCAGTCCTCTCAATTCACCCCTCCACTTT
CASSPLNSPLHF
>TRBV27|TRBJ2-3|few|TRBD1
TGTGCCAGCAGTCCCAGGGGGACAGGGGAAGATACGCAGTATTTT
CASSPRGTGEDTQYF
>TRBV7-6|TRBJ2-7|-|TRBD1
TGTGCCAGCAGCCCCCTGACAGGGGCCTACGAGCAGTACTTC
CASSPLTGAYEQYF
>TRBV2|TRBJ1-5|-|TRBD1
TGTGCCAGCAGCCGGGACAGGGGTTATCAGCCCCAGCATTTT
CASSRDRGYQPQHF
>TRBV28|TRBJ2-5|-|-
TGTGCCAGCAGTTTCGGGCAGCAAGAGACCCAGTACTTC
CASSFGQQETQYF
>TRBV7-6|TRBJ1-1|-|-
TGTGCCAGCAGCCGGGGGGGGGGCTCGGGGAACACTGAAGCTTTCTTT
CASSRGGGSGNTEAFF